The T cell receptor beta chain under discussion was sequenced for a study of read filtering for tumor transcriptome and immune sequencing. Study-level information: Revised staging placed fewer than ten patients in R-ISS I, over 15 in II, 7 in III. RNA-seq yielded only roughly 75 to 1,300 TCR reads, IR-seq about 4.05 to 10.27 million. Whole-transcriptome libraries were prepared after DNase treatment. General study results and limits: The CD138-negative fraction was mixed bone marrow immune cells, not pure T cells.

CDR3 length: 14 amino acids. Germline V gene sequence: CDR1 MNHNS, CDR2 SASEGT. Trimming at V came to 4 bases and at J to 5 bases, leaving 6 bases not matched to a gene. Molecular barcoded adaptors covering alpha/delta and beta/gamma chains were used on about 0.4 ug RNA. TCRdb recomputed calls from the reads with MiXCR, one row per CDR3 protein. The sample lists approximately 61,000 distinct CDR3 sequences, approximately 19% occurring once. The table lists this clonotype with a few counts. No antigen is known for it. This TCR derives from a donor over 35 with multiple myeloma. The sample taken for sequencing was a population of CD138-negative cells sorted from bone marrow. The rearrangement links TRBV6-1 to TRBJ1-1; 8 bases agree with TRBD1. CDR3 loop: CASSGRQGITEAFF. CDR3 nucleotide sequence: TGTGCCAGCAGTGGACGACAGGGGATTACTGAAGCTTTCTTT.